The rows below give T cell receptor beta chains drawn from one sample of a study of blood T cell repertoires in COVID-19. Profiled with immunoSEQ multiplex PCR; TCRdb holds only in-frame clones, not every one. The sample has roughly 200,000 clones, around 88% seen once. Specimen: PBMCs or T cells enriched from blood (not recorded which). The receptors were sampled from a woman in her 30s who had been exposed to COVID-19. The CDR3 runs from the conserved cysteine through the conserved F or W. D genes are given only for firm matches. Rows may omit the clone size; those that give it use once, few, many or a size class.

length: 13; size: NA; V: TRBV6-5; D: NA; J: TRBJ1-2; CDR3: CASSFDKNYGYTF; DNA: TGTGCCAGCAGCTTTGACAAAAACTATGGCTACACCTTC
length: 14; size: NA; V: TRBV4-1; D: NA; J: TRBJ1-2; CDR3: CASSPGDENYGYTF; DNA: TGCGCCAGCAGTCCCGGGGATGAAAACTATGGCTACACCTTC
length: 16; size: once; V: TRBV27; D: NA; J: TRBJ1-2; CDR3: CASSVNLFSANYGYTF; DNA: TGTGCCAGCAGTGTAAACCTGTTCAGCGCTAACTATGGCTACACCTTC
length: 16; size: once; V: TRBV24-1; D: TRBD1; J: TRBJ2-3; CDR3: CATSVTPGQGLDTQYF; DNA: TGTGCCACCAGTGTTACCCCGGGACAGGGATTAGATACGCAGTATTTT
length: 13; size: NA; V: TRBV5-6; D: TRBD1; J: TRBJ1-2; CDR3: CASSLDRVSGYTF; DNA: TGTGCCAGCAGCCTTGACAGGGTGTCTGGCTACACCTTC
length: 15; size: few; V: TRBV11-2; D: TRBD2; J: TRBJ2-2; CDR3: CASSLAAGSGGELFF; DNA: TGTGCCAGCAGCTTAGCCGCGGGTAGCGGGGGGGAGCTGTTTTTT
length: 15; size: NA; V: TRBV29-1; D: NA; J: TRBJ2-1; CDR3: CSVEVWGGQVDEQFF; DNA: TGCAGCGTTGAAGTGTGGGGGGGGCAGGTCGATGAGCAGTTCTTC
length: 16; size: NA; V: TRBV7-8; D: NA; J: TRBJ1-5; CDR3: CASSLKGAYSNQPQHF; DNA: TGTGCCAGCAGCTTAAAAGGGGCTTATAGCAATCAGCCCCAGCATTTT
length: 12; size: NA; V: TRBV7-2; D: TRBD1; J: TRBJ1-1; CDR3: CASSWDSTEAFF; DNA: TGTGCCAGCAGCTGGGACAGCACTGAAGCTTTCTTT
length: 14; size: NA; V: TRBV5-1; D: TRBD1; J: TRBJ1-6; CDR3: CASSAGTGTSPLHF; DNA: TGCGCCAGCAGCGCCGGGACAGGAACATCACCCCTCCACTTT
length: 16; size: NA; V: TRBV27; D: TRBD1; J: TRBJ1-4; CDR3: CASSFGTGGVHEKLFF; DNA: TGTGCCAGCAGTTTTGGGACAGGGGGAGTTCATGAAAAACTGTTTTTT
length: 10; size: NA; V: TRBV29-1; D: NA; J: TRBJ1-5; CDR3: CNPPDQPQHF; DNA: TGCAACCCACCAGATCAGCCCCAGCATTTT
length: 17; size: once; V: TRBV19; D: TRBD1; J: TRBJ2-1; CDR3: CASSIGQTGGTGLRQFF; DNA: TGTGCCAGTAGTATAGGGCAAACAGGGGGCACGGGGCTCAGGCAGTTCTTC
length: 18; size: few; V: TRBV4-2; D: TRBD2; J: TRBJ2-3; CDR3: CASSQERPGGGHGDTQYF; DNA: TGTGCCAGCAGCCAAGAAAGACCCGGGGGGGGCCACGGAGATACGCAGTATTTT
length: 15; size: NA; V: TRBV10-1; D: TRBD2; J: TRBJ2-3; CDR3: CASKPGLAETDTQYF; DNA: TGCGCCAGCAAGCCGGGACTAGCGGAGACAGATACGCAGTATTTT
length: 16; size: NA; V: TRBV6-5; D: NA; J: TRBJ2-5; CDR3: CASSYSGQSSQETQYF; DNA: TGTGCCAGCAGTTACTCGGGTCAGTCTAGTCAAGAGACCCAGTACTTC
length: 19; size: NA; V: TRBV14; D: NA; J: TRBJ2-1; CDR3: CASSQDRSRVGLSYNEQFF; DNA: TGTGCCAGCAGCCAAGATAGGAGCAGGGTAGGCCTATCCTACAATGAGCAGTTCTTC
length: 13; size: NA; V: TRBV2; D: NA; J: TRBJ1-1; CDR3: CASTQRGNTEAFF; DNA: TGTGCCAGCACCCAAAGGGGGAACACTGAAGCTTTCTTT
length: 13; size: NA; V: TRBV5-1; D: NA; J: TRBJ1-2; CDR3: CASSLAQGYGYTF; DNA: TGCGCCAGCAGCTTGGCACAGGGATATGGCTACACCTTC
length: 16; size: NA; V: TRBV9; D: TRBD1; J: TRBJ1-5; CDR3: CASSVGDSPSHQPQHF; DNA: TGTGCCAGCAGCGTAGGGGACAGCCCGTCTCATCAGCCCCAGCATTTT
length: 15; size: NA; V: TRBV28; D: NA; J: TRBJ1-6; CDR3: CASSTRGGQGSPLHF; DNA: TGTGCCAGCAGCACCCGGGGGGGCCAAGGGTCACCCCTCCACTTT
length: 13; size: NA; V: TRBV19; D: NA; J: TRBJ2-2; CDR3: CASSITYTGELFF; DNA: TGTGCCAGTAGTATAACTTACACCGGGGAGCTGTTTTTT
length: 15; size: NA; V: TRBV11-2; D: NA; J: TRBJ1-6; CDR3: CASSYRQTYNSPLHF; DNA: TGTGCCAGCAGCTACCGACAAACCTATAATTCACCCCTCCACTTT
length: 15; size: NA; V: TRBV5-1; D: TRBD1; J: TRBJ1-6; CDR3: CASSLGDRDFGPLHF; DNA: TGCGCCAGCAGCTTGGGGGACAGGGATTTCGGGCCCCTCCACTTT
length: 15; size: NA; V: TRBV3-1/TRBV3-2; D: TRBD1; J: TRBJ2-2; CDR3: CASSRTGDIEAGLFF; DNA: TGTGCCAGCAGCCGGACAGGGGATATTGAAGCGGGGCTGTTTTTT
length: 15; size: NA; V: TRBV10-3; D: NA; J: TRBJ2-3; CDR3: CATSDKGGHTDTQYF; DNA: TGTGCCACCTCCGATAAGGGGGGGCACACAGATACGCAGTATTTT
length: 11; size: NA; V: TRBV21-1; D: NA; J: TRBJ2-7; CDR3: CASSPPYEQYF; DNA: TGTGCCAGCAGCCCTCCCTACGAGCAGTACTTC
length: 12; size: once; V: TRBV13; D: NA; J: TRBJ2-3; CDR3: CASSPFTDTQYF; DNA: TGTGCCAGCAGCCCATTCACAGATACGCAGTATTTT
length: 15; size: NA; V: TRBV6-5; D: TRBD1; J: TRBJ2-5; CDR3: CASSYAGTGEATQYF; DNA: TGTGCCAGCAGTTATGCCGGGACAGGGGAGGCGACCCAGTACTTC
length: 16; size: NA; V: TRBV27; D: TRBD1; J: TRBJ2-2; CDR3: CASSRAGTGATGELFF; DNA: TGTGCCAGCAGTCGGGCCGGGACAGGGGCCACCGGGGAGCTGTTTTTT
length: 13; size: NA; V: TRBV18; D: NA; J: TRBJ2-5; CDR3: CASSPGSEETQYF; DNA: TGTGCCAGCTCACCAGGGAGTGAAGAGACCCAGTACTTC
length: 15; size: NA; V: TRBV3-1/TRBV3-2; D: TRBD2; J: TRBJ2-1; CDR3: CASSQALAAYNEQFF; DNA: TGTGCCAGCAGCCAAGCACTAGCGGCCTACAATGAGCAGTTCTTC
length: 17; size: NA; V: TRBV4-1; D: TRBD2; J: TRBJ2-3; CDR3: CASSQDPAGGGRDTQYF; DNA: TGCGCCAGCAGCCAAGATCCAGCGGGGGGCGGACGGGATACGCAGTATTTT
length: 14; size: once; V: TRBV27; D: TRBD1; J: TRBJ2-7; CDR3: CASSSPGQSYEQYF; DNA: TGTGCCAGCAGTTCTCCGGGACAGAGCTACGAGCAGTACTTC
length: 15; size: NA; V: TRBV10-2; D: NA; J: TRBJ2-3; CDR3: CASSPVGGSTDTQYF; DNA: TGCGCCAGCAGCCCAGTTGGCGGGAGCACAGATACGCAGTATTTT
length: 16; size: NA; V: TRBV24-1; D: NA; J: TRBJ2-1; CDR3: CATSDFGGPSYNEQFF; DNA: TGTGCCACCAGTGATTTTGGGGGCCCCTCCTACAATGAGCAGTTCTTC
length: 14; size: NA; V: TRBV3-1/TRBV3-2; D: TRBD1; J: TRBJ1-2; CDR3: CASSQTDRAYGYTF; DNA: TGTGCCAGCAGCCAAACGGACAGGGCTTATGGCTACACCTTC
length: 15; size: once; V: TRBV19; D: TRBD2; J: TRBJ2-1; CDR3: CASSAAERGYNEQFF; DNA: TGTGCCAGTAGTGCCGCTGAGCGGGGCTACAATGAGCAGTTCTTC
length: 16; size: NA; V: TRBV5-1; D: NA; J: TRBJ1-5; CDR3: CASSLGTGGRNQPQHF; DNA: TGCGCCAGCAGCTTGGGGACGGGGGGACGGAATCAGCCCCAGCATTTT